The T cell receptor (beta chain) under discussion was sequenced for a study of identical twins. This CDR3 spans 15 amino acids. The V gene lost 3 bases and the J gene lost 6 bases, with 17 bases spanning the gap. One entry per CDR3 protein results from TCRdb running MiXCR on the 5' RACE reads. The sample records roughly 480,000 distinct CDR3 sequences, 20% to 30% being singletons. This clonotype has more than one count but fewer than ten. The sample was also reused in another study, on T cells expressing NK-cell markers.

The chain is built from TRBV12-3 or TRBV12-4 and TRBJ1-2; the D gene is possibly TRBD1 (5 bases). This clonotype was sampled from a young woman in good health. The sequenced material came from CD4+ T cells sorted from blood. CDR3 amino acids: CASSFVGREGDGYTF. DNA for the CDR3: TGTGCCAGCAGTTTTGTCGGCAGGGAAGGAGATGGCTACACCTTC.